The clone carrying this T cell receptor (beta chain) was observed once. Its antigen remains unidentified. The data were produced by immunoSEQ multiplex PCR, yet TCRdb's version contains in-frame clones alone and is incomplete. The profile shows about 46,000 clones, about 88% of them singletons. The sample is drawn from a study of OX40 agonist ivuxolimab in advanced cancers. Study in general: Those enrolled were about 82% male, with a mean age of around 60 years and ages from 23 to 79. Study-wide results and caveats: Some nonresponders likewise displayed low normalized T-cell clonal expansion. The average count of expanded clones was higher among CD8+ T cells than among CD4+.

Germline lookup yields CDR1 MNHEY and CDR2 SVGAGI. The V end lost 7 bases, the J end lost 3 bases, and 13 bases lay between the germline ends. The CDR3 covers 14 residues. Blood draws occurred at baseline, cycle 4 day 1, and cycle 7 day 1. The receptor's source is an adult with an advanced solid tumor such as melanoma, head and neck, liver or kidney cancer. The chain carries TRBV6-5 and TRBJ2-1; D is ambiguous. Sequencing used CD4+ or CD8+ T cells sorted from blood, obtained in a trial of the OX40 agonist ivuxolimab. The DNA of the CDR3 is TGTGCCAGCACCCCCTGTGTCTGCTACAATGAGCAGTTCTTC. It encodes CASTPCVCYNEQFF.